Here is one TCR beta chain with its context. This sample is drawn from a study of shared clonotypes between healthy human individuals. This table comes from immunoSEQ multiplex PCR, and its TCRdb copy is limited to in-frame clones, with some not included. Here the sample spans roughly 2.1 million clones, about 93% being singletons. CDR3 length equals 15 residues. Germline V gives CDR1 MGHRA, CDR2 YSYEKL. Germline trimming cut 3 bases from V and 8 bases from J; bases unmatched to any gene: 12. Cells designated naive CD8 were CD45RO-negative and were positively selected for CCR7, with terminally differentiated effector memory CD45RA+ cells excluded.

Input material: naive CD8+ T cells from PBMCs. The chain joins TRBV4-1 to TRBJ1-2; 7 positions agree with TRBD1. The receptor's source is a man between 18 and 29 years old in good health. Some clones in this sample may be carry-over from other donors' samples. CDR3 region: CASSHLDRALEGYTF. The CDR3, as DNA: TGCGCCAGCAGCCATTTAGACAGGGCCCTAGAGGGCTACACCTTC.